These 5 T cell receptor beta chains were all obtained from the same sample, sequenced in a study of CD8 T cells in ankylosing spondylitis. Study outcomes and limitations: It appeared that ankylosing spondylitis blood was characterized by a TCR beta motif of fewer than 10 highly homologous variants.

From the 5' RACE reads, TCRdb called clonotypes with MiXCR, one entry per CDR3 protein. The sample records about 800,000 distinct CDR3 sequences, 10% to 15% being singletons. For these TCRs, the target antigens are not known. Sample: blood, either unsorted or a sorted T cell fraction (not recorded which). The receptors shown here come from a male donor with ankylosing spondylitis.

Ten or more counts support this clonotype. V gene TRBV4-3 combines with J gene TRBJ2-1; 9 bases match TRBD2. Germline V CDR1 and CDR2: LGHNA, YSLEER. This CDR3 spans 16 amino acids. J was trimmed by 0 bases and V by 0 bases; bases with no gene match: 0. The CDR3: CASSQEAGGSYNEQFF. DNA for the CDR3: TGCGCCAGCAGCCAAGAAGCGGGGGGCTCCTACAATGAGCAGTTCTTC.

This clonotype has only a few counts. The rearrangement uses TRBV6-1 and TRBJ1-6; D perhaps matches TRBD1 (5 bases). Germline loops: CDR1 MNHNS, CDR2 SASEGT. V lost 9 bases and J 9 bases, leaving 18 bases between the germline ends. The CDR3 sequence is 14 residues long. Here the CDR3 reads CASRRDAEISPLHF. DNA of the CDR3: TGTGCCAGTAGGAGGGACGCGGAGATTTCACCCCTCCACTTT.

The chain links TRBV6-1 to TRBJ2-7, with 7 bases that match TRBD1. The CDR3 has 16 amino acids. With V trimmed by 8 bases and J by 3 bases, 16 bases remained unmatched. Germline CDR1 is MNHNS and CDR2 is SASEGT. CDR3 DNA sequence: TGTGCCAGCGTCGACTTCACGGGACAGACATTCTACGAGCAGTACTTC. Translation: CASVDFTGQTFYEQYF.

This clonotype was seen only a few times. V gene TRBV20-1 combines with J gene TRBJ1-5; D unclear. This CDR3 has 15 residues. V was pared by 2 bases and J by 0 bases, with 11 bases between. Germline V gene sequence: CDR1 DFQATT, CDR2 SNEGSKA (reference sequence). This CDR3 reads CSARRDHGSNQPQHF. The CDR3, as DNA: TGCAGTGCTAGACGTGATCATGGTAGCAATCAGCCCCAGCATTTT.

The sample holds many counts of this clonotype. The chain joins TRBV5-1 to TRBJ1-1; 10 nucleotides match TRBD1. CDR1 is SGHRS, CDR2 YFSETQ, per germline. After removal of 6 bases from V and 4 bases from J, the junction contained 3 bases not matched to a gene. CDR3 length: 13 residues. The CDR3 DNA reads TGCGCCAGCACGACAGGGGGCGTCACTGAAGCTTTCTTT. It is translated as CASTTGGVTEAFF.